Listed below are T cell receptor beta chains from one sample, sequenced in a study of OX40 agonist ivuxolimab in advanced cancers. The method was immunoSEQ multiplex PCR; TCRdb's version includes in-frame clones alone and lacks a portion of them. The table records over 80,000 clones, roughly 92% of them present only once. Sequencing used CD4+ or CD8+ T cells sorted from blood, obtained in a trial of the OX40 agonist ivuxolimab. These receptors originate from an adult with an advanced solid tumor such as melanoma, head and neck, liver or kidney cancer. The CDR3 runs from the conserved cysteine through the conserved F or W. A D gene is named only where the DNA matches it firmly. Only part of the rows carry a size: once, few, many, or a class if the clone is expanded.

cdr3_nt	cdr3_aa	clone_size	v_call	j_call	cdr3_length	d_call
TGTGCCAGCAGCCATTCGACAGGGCCAACTAATGAAAAACTGTTTTTT	CASSHSTGPTNEKLFF	.	TRBV4-2	TRBJ1-4	16	TRBD1
TGTGCCAGCAGATCACAGGTGAACACTGAAGCTTTCTTT	CASRSQVNTEAFF	.	TRBV6-4	TRBJ1-1	13	.
TGTGCCAGCAGCGTCCGGGAGGGGTACCAAGAGACCCAGTACTTC	CASSVREGYQETQYF	.	TRBV9	TRBJ2-5	15	TRBD2
TGTGCCAGCAGCTCCTTACTAGCGGGAGGGGGCAATGAGCAGTTCTTC	CASSSLLAGGGNEQFF	.	TRBV11-2	TRBJ2-1	16	TRBD2
TGCGCCAGCAGCTTGGCTGGTTCCGGAAACACCATATATTTT	CASSLAGSGNTIYF	few	TRBV5-1	TRBJ1-3	14	.
TGCAGCGTCGGGACAGGCCTACCAAATCAGCCCCAGCATTTT	CSVGTGLPNQPQHF	medium-sized	TRBV29-1	TRBJ1-5	14	TRBD1
TGTGCCAGCAGTTACTCGAGGCTTTACAATGAGCAGTTCTTC	CASSYSRLYNEQFF	.	TRBV6-6	TRBJ2-1	14	.
TGTGCCAGCACCGCGAGTGCGAGCGGGTTTGAAAAACTGTTTTTT	CASTASASGFEKLFF	.	TRBV2	TRBJ1-4	15	.
TGTGCCAGCAGTGGTACTAGGCAGCCCCAGCATTTT	CASSGTRQPQHF	.	TRBV2	TRBJ1-5	12	.
TGTGCCAGCAGGGGTAGCAATCAGCCCCAGCATTTT	CASRGSNQPQHF	.	TRBV28	TRBJ1-5	12	.
TGTGCCAGCAGTGAAGCACTAGCGGGCACAGATACGCAGTATTTT	CASSEALAGTDTQYF	.	TRBV2	TRBJ2-3	15	TRBD2
TGTGCCAGCAGCTCAGGGACCCCCGGAAGGGATGAAAAACTGTTTTTT	CASSSGTPGRDEKLFF	.	TRBV11-3	TRBJ1-4	16	.
TGTGCCAGTAGTATGCTAGCGGGACGTACCAATGAGCAGTTCTTC	CASSMLAGRTNEQFF	.	TRBV19	TRBJ2-1	15	TRBD2
TGTGCCAGTAGTCCCCAGACAGATACGCAGTATTTT	CASSPQTDTQYF	.	TRBV19	TRBJ2-3	12	.
TGTGCCAGCAGCTTAATAGCGGGAGGAGGCGAGCAGTACTTC	CASSLIAGGGEQYF	.	TRBV7-9	TRBJ2-7	14	TRBD2
TGTGCCAGCAGACATTTCGGGGACGAGACCCAGTACTTC	CASRHFGDETQYF	.	TRBV2	TRBJ2-5	13	.
TGCGCCAGCATAAGAGGGGATACCTACAATGAGCAGTTCTTC	CASIRGDTYNEQFF	.	TRBV5-1	TRBJ2-1	14	.
TGTGCCAGTAGTATTTCACTAGCGGGGTTCTACAATGAGCAGTTCTTC	CASSISLAGFYNEQFF	.	TRBV19	TRBJ2-1	16	TRBD2
TGCAGTGCTCGATCCGGAGATGAGCAGTTCTTC	CSARSGDEQFF	.	TRBV20-1	TRBJ2-1	11	.
TGTGCCAGCAGCTCTACAGGGAATGAGCAGTTCTTC	CASSSTGNEQFF	few	TRBV7-3	TRBJ2-1	12	.
TGTGCCAGCAGCCACCTAGGGGGGGAAGAGACCCAGTACTTC	CASSHLGGEETQYF	once	TRBV14	TRBJ2-5	14	.
TGTGCCAGCTCACCACCTAGTTTAGGATTTAACTACAATGAGCAGTTCTTC	CASSPPSLGFNYNEQFF	once	TRBV18	TRBJ2-1	17	.
TGTGCCAGCTCACCCTTTGGGGAAAGGGAAAAACTGTTTTTT	CASSPFGEREKLFF	.	TRBV18	TRBJ1-4	14	.
TGTGCCAGCGGCGTTCTGTACAATGAGCAGTTCTTC	CASGVLYNEQFF	.	TRBV28	TRBJ2-1	12	.
TGTGCCAGCTCACGGCAGGGCGCTGGGGCCAACGTCCTGACTTTC	CASSRQGAGANVLTF	.	TRBV18	TRBJ2-6	15	.
TGCGCCAGCAGTTCCCAGGGATTTGGCAATTCACCCCTCCACTTT	CASSSQGFGNSPLHF	.	TRBV5-1	TRBJ1-6	15	.
TGTGCCAGCAGCGCCACCGGGTACGAAATCGGGGGCTACACCTTC	CASSATGYEIGGYTF	once	TRBV9	TRBJ1-2	15	.
TGCGCCAGCAGCCAAGGTGTCTTTCACCTAGCCAAAAACATTCAGTACTTC	CASSQGVFHLAKNIQYF	.	TRBV4-1	TRBJ2-4	17	.
TGCGCCAGCAGCTTCGACAGCACTTCTAACTATGGCTACACCTTC	CASSFDSTSNYGYTF	.	TRBV5-1	TRBJ1-2	15	.
TGCGCCAGCAGCCGTGGGGGACAGGGAGCCTACGAGCAGTACTTC	CASSRGGQGAYEQYF	once	TRBV5-1	TRBJ2-7	15	TRBD1
TGTGCCAGCAGCGTAGTACCCCGGCCCTACAATGAGCAGTTCTTC	CASSVVPRPYNEQFF	few	TRBV9	TRBJ2-1	15	.